This TCR beta chain was identified during a study of vaccination effects on CD4 cells after COVID-19 (dated by TCRdb to 2022 to 2024). Looking at the study overall: Each participant got two doses of an mRNA SARS-CoV-2 vaccine, either BNT162b2 or mRNA-1273. A total of around eleven COVID-19 convalescent patients and a handful of SARS-CoV-2-naive healthy vaccine recipients were included in the full study. Cultures from other donors in the study were sequenced with the Oncomine TCR Beta short-read assay on an Illumina iSeq 100. SARS-CoV-2 spike-specific CD4+ TCR repertoires were compared before and after mRNA vaccination in COVID-19 convalescent patients and in infection-naive vaccine recipients. Study-wide conclusions, independent of this receptor: Limitations of the study were the small number of convalescent patients and the absence of early post-infection timepoints. At late post-vaccination timepoints, both infection-induced and vaccine-induced clones showed marked clonal contraction, consistent with waning T cell responses. Among healthy vaccine recipients, nearly all vaccine-induced clones were SARS-CoV-2 mono-reactive, and only 1 of 255 was cross-reactive with common cold coronaviruses.

As for this clone: No antigen is known for it. No quality values exist for individual bases; no much larger clone is one base distant.

The ViraFEST assay stimulated PBMC with viral peptide pools and then used TCR sequencing to identify antigen-specific CD4+ T cell clonotypes by expansion. After roughly 11 days of culture, CD4+ T cells were isolated with the EasySep CD4+ T cell isolation kit. Negative nucleocapsid antibody results before and after vaccination confirmed that the healthy vaccine recipients had no prior SARS-CoV-2 infection. Under 2.5 million PBMC per well were cultured with about 9.6 ug/ml peptides in IMDM containing approximately 4.7% human AB serum, about 9 IU/ml IL-2 and gentamicin. On days 3 and 7, half of the culture medium was replaced with fresh IL-2-containing medium. Unless otherwise noted, each peptide stimulation condition was cultured in triplicate wells. Using Ficoll-Paque Plus gradient centrifugation, PBMC were separated from whole blood and then either used fresh or cryopreserved at -140C. The spike proteins of SARS-CoV-2 and of the common cold coronaviruses HCoV-NL63, HCoV-OC43 and HCoV-229E were spanned by overlapping peptide pools. Genomic DNA was extracted from cultured CD4+ T cells with the QIAamp micro DNA kit.

To prepare the library, the immunoSEQ multiplex PCR assay was applied. DNA from the cultured, isolated CD4+ T cells was subjected to TCR beta CDR3 sequencing. Per the source publication's procedure: Non-productive TCR sequences were discarded, and reads were trimmed to the CDR3 region, with only CDR3s of 7 or more amino acids retained. Antigen-specific clonotypes were identified with the MANAFEST web app by comparing expansion in peptide wells against reference cultures. For clones to be considered positive, expansion at FDR<0.05 versus reference and all other wells, an odds ratio above 5, and a frequency above 0.1% in two replicate wells were required. Cross-reactive clonotypes were defined as significantly expanded in SARS-CoV-2 spike wells and in at least one common cold coronavirus spike condition. Levenshtein distance calculated with the stringdist R package was used to assess CDR3 similarity, and unrooted trees were constructed with ape in R 3.6.1. TCRdb provides this immuneACCESS table in a form limited to in-frame rearrangements. Some clones are lacking; in checked studies, under half of them reflect an unresolved V gene, and why the rest are absent is not known. That table furnishes V, J and clone size, whereas the DNA furnished D and trimming. The sample table records tens of thousands of clones; 65% to 85% of these occur just once. The leading ten clones occupy around 2.9% of the sample.

Reading the germline V gene gives CDR1 SGHAT and CDR2 FQNNGV. Trimming removed 5 bases from V and 10 bases from J, leaving 8 bases between the germline ends. The CDR3 spans 11 residues, from the cysteine through the phenylalanine. CDR3 DNA is the only sequence kept; it has 33 bases, read in frame from the first base. The V gene is TRBV11-2 and the J gene is TRBJ1-4; the D gene cannot be resolved reliably. The sample in question was CD4+ T cells from PBMCs cultured with HCoV-NL63 spike peptides, obtained before COVID-19 vaccination. What the cell subset or site label conveys for this sample: HCoV-NL63 spike overlapping peptide pool stimulation. The clonotype originates from a human donor who received a COVID-19 vaccine. The CDR3 protein is CASSKERKLFF. The DNA reads as follows: TGTGCCAGCAGCAAGGAGCGAAAACTGTTTTTT.